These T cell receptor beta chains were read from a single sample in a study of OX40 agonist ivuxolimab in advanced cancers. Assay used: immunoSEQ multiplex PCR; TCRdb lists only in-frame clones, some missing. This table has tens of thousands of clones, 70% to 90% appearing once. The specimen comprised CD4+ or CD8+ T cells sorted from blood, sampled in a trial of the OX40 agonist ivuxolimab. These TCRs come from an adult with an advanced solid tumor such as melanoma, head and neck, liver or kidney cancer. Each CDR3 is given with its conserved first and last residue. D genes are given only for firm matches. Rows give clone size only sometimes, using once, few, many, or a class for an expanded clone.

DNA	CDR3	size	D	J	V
TGCGCCAGCAGCTTGGAATGGGCGGGAGGGCGCACAGATACGCAGTATTTT	CASSLEWAGGRTDTQYF	NA	TRBD2	TRBJ2-3	TRBV5-1
TGTGCCAGCAGCCAAGAAGGGGTGAACAGACATAATTATATATCCTACGAGCAGTACTTC	CASSQEGVNRHNYISYEQYF	few	NA	TRBJ2-7	TRBV4-2
TGCAGCGTGACAGCTAACTATGGCTACACCTTC	CSVTANYGYTF	large	NA	TRBJ1-2	TRBV29-1
TGTGCCAGCAGCTTTGGAGACCAGCCCCAGCATTTT	CASSFGDQPQHF	NA	NA	TRBJ1-5	TRBV27
TGCGCCAGCAGCTTGGATGGGCGAGCGAACACCGGGGAGCTGTTTTTT	CASSLDGRANTGELFF	NA	NA	TRBJ2-2	TRBV5-1
TGTGCCAGCAGCCTGGGGGGGACAGGTGTTCAGCCCCAGCATTTT	CASSLGGTGVQPQHF	NA	TRBD1	TRBJ1-5	TRBV2
TGTGCCAGCAGGGATTTGGGTAACTATGGCTACACCTTC	CASRDLGNYGYTF	NA	NA	TRBJ1-2	TRBV2
TGTGCCAGCAAAGTGCAGGGGGTCACAGATACGCAGTATTTT	CASKVQGVTDTQYF	NA	TRBD1	TRBJ2-3	TRBV6-5
TGTGCCAGTAGTATAAACAGAGATTCCTACGAGCAGTACTTC	CASSINRDSYEQYF	NA	NA	TRBJ2-7	TRBV19
TGTGCCAGCAGCTTGGATCCAGGGACAAATCAGCCCCAGCATTTT	CASSLDPGTNQPQHF	NA	NA	TRBJ1-5	TRBV5-5
TGTGCCAGCAGTTACTTGTCTAGCGGGAAATACAATGAGCAGTTCTTC	CASSYLSSGKYNEQFF	NA	TRBD2	TRBJ2-1	TRBV6-5
TGTGCCAGCAGCTTTGGAGCGGGCGCCTACAATGAACAGTTCTTC	CASSFGAGAYNEQFF	NA	NA	TRBJ2-1	TRBV5-6
TGTGCCACCGGGACGGGAGTCGTTGGGGAGCTGTTTTTT	CATGTGVVGELFF	NA	NA	TRBJ2-2	TRBV15
TGCGCCAGCAGCTTGAGGACACGCGGGGATGAGCAGTTCTTC	CASSLRTRGDEQFF	NA	NA	TRBJ2-1	TRBV5-1
TGTGCCAGCAGCTCTAGCGGGAGGGCCGCTGGGGCCAACGTCCTGACTTTC	CASSSSGRAAGANVLTF	few	TRBD2	TRBJ2-6	TRBV5-4
TGTGCCAGCTCGGGGAGAAGAGGCACTGAAGCTTTCTTT	CASSGRRGTEAFF	once	NA	TRBJ1-1	TRBV19
TGTGCCAGCAGTGAACCGGCAGGCCTGACCTACGAGCAGTACTTC	CASSEPAGLTYEQYF	NA	NA	TRBJ2-7	TRBV2
TGTGCCAGCAGCTTATCCGGGACAGGGACCTACGAGCAGTACTTC	CASSLSGTGTYEQYF	NA	TRBD1	TRBJ2-7	TRBV5-6
TGTGCCAGCAACTCAGCGGAATGGTACAATGAGCAGTTCTTC	CASNSAEWYNEQFF	NA	NA	TRBJ2-1	TRBV2
TGTGCCAGCAGCTCGGGACAGGGTTGGGATGGCTACACCTTC	CASSSGQGWDGYTF	NA	TRBD1	TRBJ1-2	TRBV7-9
TGTGCCAGTACCTGGACAGGGAAGGGTGTGTGGAATCAGCCCCAGCATTTT	CASTWTGKGVWNQPQHF	NA	TRBD1	TRBJ1-5	TRBV19
TGTGCCAGTAGTAGGACCGGGACAGGGGGCGGGAATGAGCAGTTCTTC	CASSRTGTGGGNEQFF	NA	TRBD1	TRBJ2-1	TRBV19
TGTGCCAGCAGCTTAGCCGGCCGGGACTCTGGAAACACCATATATTTT	CASSLAGRDSGNTIYF	NA	NA	TRBJ1-3	TRBV7-2
TGTGCCAGTAGTATTGCCCCTTTAGGGGCTGGGGCCAACGTCCTGACTTTC	CASSIAPLGAGANVLTF	few	NA	TRBJ2-6	TRBV19
TGTGCCATCACGGACCTCCCTGGAAACACCATATATTTT	CAITDLPGNTIYF	NA	NA	TRBJ1-3	TRBV10-3
TGTGCCAGCAGCCCGTTCTGGGGGGCCGCCTACAATGAGCAGTTCTTC	CASSPFWGAAYNEQFF	NA	NA	TRBJ2-1	TRBV7-6
TGTGCCACCAGCAGCCAGGGAGGGTTCTTAGAGACCCAGTACTTC	CATSSQGGFLETQYF	NA	TRBD2	TRBJ2-5	TRBV15
TGTGCCAGCAGCTCCTACCCTTCCTACGAGCAGTACTTC	CASSSYPSYEQYF	NA	NA	TRBJ2-7	TRBV5-6
TGTGCCAGCAGCCAACCGATCAGGACAGGGGGGTACAATGAGCAGTTCTTC	CASSQPIRTGGYNEQFF	once	TRBD1	TRBJ2-1	TRBV7-9
TGTGCCACTCGAGGAGGAAGTTCTCCCTATGGCTACACCTTC	CATRGGSSPYGYTF	NA	NA	TRBJ1-2	TRBV28
TGTGCCGGCAGATCTAGCGGGCCGTACAATGAGCAGTTCTTC	CAGRSSGPYNEQFF	once	TRBD2	TRBJ2-1	TRBV6-1
TGTGCCAGCAGCAGGGGACAGGTGAACACTGAAGCTTTCTTT	CASSRGQVNTEAFF	NA	TRBD1	TRBJ1-1	TRBV5-5
TGCGCCAGCAGCTCTACCGGGACCCTCTACACCTTC	CASSSTGTLYTF	NA	NA	TRBJ1-2	TRBV5-1
TGTGCCAGCAGCTTAGCGTGGGATCCCCAAGAGACCCAGTACTTC	CASSLAWDPQETQYF	NA	NA	TRBJ2-5	TRBV7-9
TGTGCCAGCAGTGAACAGGGGGGGAACGAGCAGTACTTC	CASSEQGGNEQYF	NA	NA	TRBJ2-7	TRBV6-5
TGTGCCAGCTCACCGGACAGGGACGAGCAGTACTTC	CASSPDRDEQYF	NA	TRBD1	TRBJ2-7	TRBV18
TGTGCCAGCAGAAGGACCCGCTACGAGCAGTACTTC	CASRRTRYEQYF	NA	NA	TRBJ2-7	TRBV2
TGCGCCAGCAGCTTAAGGACTAGCGGGGGGCCCAATGAGCAGTTCTTC	CASSLRTSGGPNEQFF	NA	TRBD2	TRBJ2-1	TRBV5-1
TGTGCCAGCAGAATGTCGGGCCCTTCGACTGGAAACACCATATATTTT	CASRMSGPSTGNTIYF	NA	NA	TRBJ1-3	TRBV28
TGCGCCAGCAGCTGGACAGCGATTCAAGAGACCCAGTACTTC	CASSWTAIQETQYF	NA	NA	TRBJ2-5	TRBV5-1
TGTGCCAGCAGCTTAGAACCAGCCTTCAATGAAAAACTGTTTTTT	CASSLEPAFNEKLFF	NA	NA	TRBJ1-4	TRBV7-6
TGTGCCAGCAGCCTTACAGGGGCCAACACCGGGGAGCTGTTTTTT	CASSLTGANTGELFF	few	TRBD1	TRBJ2-2	TRBV2
TGTGCCAGCAGCTTGGTCGCCTCCGCCGGGGAGCTGTTTTTT	CASSLVASAGELFF	NA	NA	TRBJ2-2	TRBV5-4
TGTGCCAGCAGCTCAGGAACCAGTATCGCCGGGGAGCTGTTTTTT	CASSSGTSIAGELFF	NA	NA	TRBJ2-2	TRBV5-4
TGTGCCAGTAGTATAGGGGCGGGATCGCTCGGCACAGATACGCAGTATTTT	CASSIGAGSLGTDTQYF	NA	NA	TRBJ2-3	TRBV19
TGTGCCAGCAGTGGGGAGACAGGGATCTCCACTGAAGCTTTCTTT	CASSGETGISTEAFF	NA	TRBD1	TRBJ1-1	TRBV6-6
TGTGCCATCAGTGAGTCCCTACGGACAGGGCCCTATGGCTACACCTTC	CAISESLRTGPYGYTF	NA	TRBD1	TRBJ1-2	TRBV10-3
TGTGCCAGCAGGGGGGGTAGCGTAACCGGGACAGATACGCAGTATTTT	CASRGGSVTGTDTQYF	NA	NA	TRBJ2-3	TRBV2